The 18 T cell receptor beta chains reported below all come from one sample, sequenced in a study of T cells in Graves' hyperthyroidism and ophthalmopathy. Amplification targeted TCR beta CDR3 regions from RNA transcripts. Using the HTBI primer set, a first-round RT-PCR was run on the TCR CDR3. TCRdb called the multiplex PCR reads again in MiXCR, with one record for every CDR3 protein. This repertoire shows fewer than 450,000 distinct CDR3 sequences, 13% to 15% found once; its top ten account for approximately 20%. The sample comprised blood. The receptors were sampled from a woman aged 60-75 years with Graves' ophthalmopathy.

This clonotype was detected many times. The chain links TRBV11-3 to TRBJ1-2; a possible D gene is TRBD1 (5 bases). The CDR3 is 15 amino acids. CDR1 is SGHNT and CDR2 is YENEEA in the germline V gene. V dropped 1 base and J dropped 6 bases, with 15 bases sitting between them. The CDR3 sequence is CASSLATHRPHGYTF. The CDR3 DNA sequence: TGTGCCAGCAGCTTAGCCACCCACAGGCCTCATGGCTACACCTTC.

This clonotype was picked up a small number of times. The V and J genes are TRBV5-8 and TRBJ2-7; D is perhaps TRBD1 or TRBD2 (5 bases each). Trimming pared 5 bases from V and 4 bases from J, leaving 13 bases between. This CDR3 spans 13 amino acids. Germline V gives CDR1 SGHTS, CDR2 YDEGEE. CDR3 loop: CASSSGTNYEQYF. In DNA form, the CDR3 reads TGTGCCAGCAGTTCCGGGACGAATTACGAGCAGTACTTC.

This clonotype was counted many times. The chain combines TRBV27 with TRBJ2-3; 8 positions agree with TRBD2. CDR3 length equals 17 residues. J was trimmed by 5 bases and V by 8 bases; bases with no gene match: 18. The germline CDR1 and CDR2 sequences are MNHEY and SMNVEV (reference sequence). DNA for the CDR3: TGTGCCAGCCTTTTCGCGGCGGGCGGGCGGGAGGAAGATACGCAGTATTTT. It encodes CASLFAAGGREEDTQYF.

The rearrangement joins TRBV5-1 to TRBJ1-1; TRBD1 is a possible D gene (6 bases). The CDR3 consists of 15 residues. Deletions cut 0 bases from V and 0 bases from J, with 9 bases between. Germline V gene sequence: CDR1 SGHRS, CDR2 YFSETQ. CDR3 amino acids: CASSLEGGVNTEAFF. CDR3 bases: TGCGCCAGCAGCTTGGAGGGGGGCGTGAACACTGAAGCTTTCTTT.

This clonotype appeared many times. This chain uses TRBV3-1 with TRBJ1-1; D gene ambiguous. The CDR3 totals 16 residues. Trimming removed 6 bases at V and 0 bases at J, with 17 bases between. Germline-derived CDR1 and CDR2 are LGHDT and YNNKEL (reference sequence). The CDR3 protein is CASRGKGGLMNTEAFF. CDR3 DNA: TGTGCCAGCAGGGGGAAGGGAGGGTTAATGAACACTGAAGCTTTCTTT.

This clonotype was detected a few times. This chain connects TRBV12-5 to TRBJ2-1, with D unclear. The germline V and J ends were trimmed by 0 bases and 5 bases, with 11 bases remaining between them. Germline values: CDR1 LGHNT, CDR2 FRNRAP. CDR3 length: 15 amino acids. The CDR3 spells CASGLVGLVNNEQFF. In DNA, the CDR3 is TGTGCTAGTGGTTTGGTAGGGCTCGTAAACAATGAGCAGTTCTTC.

This chain connects TRBV7-8 to TRBJ1-5, with 7 bases aligning to TRBD1. This CDR3 contains 16 residues. V gave up 2 bases and J gave up 7 bases; unmatched junction bases: 11. CDR1 and CDR2 from the germline V gene are SGHVS and FQNEAQ. CDR3: CASSLFPGGDIQPQHF. The CDR3 region has the DNA TGTGCCAGCAGCTTATTTCCAGGGGGGGATATCCAGCCCCAGCATTTT.

This clonotype was counted many times. The chain has TRBV29-1 and TRBJ2-7, with D hard to call. Trimming pared 2 bases from V and 0 bases from J, leaving 8 bases between. The CDR3 covers 13 residues. Per the germline V gene, CDR1 is SQVTM and CDR2 is ANQGSEA. The CDR3 region has the DNA TGCAGCGTTGAAAGTGGCGGCTCCTACGAGCAGTACTTC. It codes for CSVESGGSYEQYF.

This clonotype was seen many times. J is TRBJ2-7 and V is TRBV3-1; 8 nucleotides match TRBD2. The CDR3 consists of 15 residues. Germline lookup yields CDR1 LGHDT and CDR2 YNNKEL (reference sequence). V gave up 3 bases and J gave up 0 bases; unmatched junction bases: 4. CDR3 coding DNA: TGTGCCAGCAGCCACACTAGCGGCCTCTCCTACGAGCAGTACTTC. Translation gives CASSHTSGLSYEQYF.

This clonotype has only a few counts. CDR3 DNA sequence: TGTGCCAGCAGCCCCGCCAGGTCGTATGGCTACACCTTC. Its protein product is CASSPARSYGYTF. V and J are TRBV6-1 and TRBJ1-2, with D unresolved. From germline, CDR1 is MNHNS and CDR2 SASEGT. Trimming stripped 6 bases from V and 5 bases from J, with 13 bases between. This CDR3 comprises 13 residues.

This clonotype was recorded many times. V is TRBV5-8 and J is TRBJ2-5, with D uncertain. V was clipped by 4 bases and J by 4 bases, with 14 bases between them. The CDR3 is 14 residues long. Germline V CDR1 and CDR2: SGHTS, YDEGEE. CDR3 nucleotides: TGTGCCAGCAGCCAACGGAACCTTGGAGAGACCCAGTACTTC. This gives the protein CASSQRNLGETQYF.

This clonotype was observed at least ten times. The chain carries TRBV20-1 and TRBJ2-7, with 7 nucleotides matching TRBD1. CDR3 length equals 14 residues. The V segment lost 3 bases and the J segment 6 bases; nucleotides outside the gene matches: 11. CDR1 DFQATT and CDR2 SNEGSKA come from the germline V gene (reference sequence). In nucleotides, the CDR3 is TGCAGTGCTAGTCCCAGGGGGAAATACAGCGAGCAGTACTTC. Its protein is CSASPRGKYSEQYF.

This clonotype was picked up one time. The chain carries TRBV19 and TRBJ2-1, with unresolved D. CDR3 length: 11 residues. V was cut by 5 bases and J by 7 bases, with 6 bases left in between. The germline gives CDR1 LNHDA, CDR2 SQIVND (reference sequence). Written as DNA, the CDR3 is TGTGCCAGTAGTGTTGGGAATGAGCAGTTCTTC. Translating it yields CASSVGNEQFF.

This sequence joins TRBV6-1 and TRBJ2-1; TRBD1 is a possible D gene (5 bases). This CDR3 is 16 amino acids long. V was shortened by 6 bases and J by 2 bases, with 17 bases between the two germline ends. Germline V gives CDR1 MNHNS, CDR2 SASEGT. The chain's CDR3 is CASSQRGFGPYNEQFF. In DNA form, the CDR3 reads TGTGCCAGCAGCCAAAGGGGTTTCGGGCCCTACAATGAGCAGTTCTTC.

This clonotype appeared many times. The chain is built from TRBV28 and TRBJ1-2; D gene unclear. The CDR3 sequence is 14 residues long. V lost 3 bases to trimming and J lost 2 bases, with 10 bases between them. Germline lookup yields CDR1 MDHEN and CDR2 SYDVKM. The CDR3 DNA reads TGTGCCAGCAGTTTTGGTCCGGGGAACTATGGCTACACCTTC. It codes for CASSFGPGNYGYTF.

Many counts were recorded for this clonotype. This chain joins TRBV28 and TRBJ2-7; TRBD2 agrees at 10 bases. CDR3 length: 15 amino acids. Germline CDR1 is MDHEN and CDR2 is SYDVKM. J lost 5 bases, V lost 0 bases, and 4 bases had no gene match. The CDR3 coding sequence is TGTGCCAGCAGTTTATGGTCTAGCGGGAGACACGAGCAGTACTTC. Protein product: CASSLWSSGRHEQYF.

The rearrangement links TRBV5-1 to TRBJ2-7, with 8 bases that match TRBD2. The trim removed 2 bases at V and 2 bases at J, leaving 3 bases unmatched. CDR1 is SGHRS and CDR2 is YFSETQ in the germline V gene. CDR3 length equals 14 residues. The CDR3 is CASSFTSGPYEQYF. The DNA of the CDR3 is TGCGCCAGCAGCTTTACTAGCGGTCCCTACGAGCAGTACTTC.

The sample holds many counts of this clonotype. The rearrangement joins TRBV7-2 to TRBJ2-7, with D possibly being TRBD1 (5 bases). The CDR3 loop spans 16 amino acids. The germline V gene encodes CDR1 SGHTA and CDR2 FQGNSA. Trimming stripped 2 bases from V and 2 bases from J, with 16 bases between. CDR3 coding DNA: TGTGCCAGCAGCTTAATCCCGGGCCAAGGGGCCTACGAGCAGTACTTC. Translated: CASSLIPGQGAYEQYF.